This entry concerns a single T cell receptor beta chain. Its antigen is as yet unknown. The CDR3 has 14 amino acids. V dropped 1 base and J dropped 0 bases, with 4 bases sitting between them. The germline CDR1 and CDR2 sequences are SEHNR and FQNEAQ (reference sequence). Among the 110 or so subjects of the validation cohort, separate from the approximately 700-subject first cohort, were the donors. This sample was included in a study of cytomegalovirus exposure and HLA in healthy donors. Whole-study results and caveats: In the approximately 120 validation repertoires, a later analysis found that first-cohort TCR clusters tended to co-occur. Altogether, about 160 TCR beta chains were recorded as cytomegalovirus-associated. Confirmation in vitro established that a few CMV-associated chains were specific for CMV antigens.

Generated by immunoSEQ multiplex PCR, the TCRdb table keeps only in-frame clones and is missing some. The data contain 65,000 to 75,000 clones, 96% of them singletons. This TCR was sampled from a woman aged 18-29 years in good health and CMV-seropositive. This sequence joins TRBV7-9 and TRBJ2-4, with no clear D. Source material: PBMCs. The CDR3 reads CASSLGLAKNIQYF. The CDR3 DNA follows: TGTGCCAGCAGCTTAGGGCTAGCCAAAAACATTCAGTACTTC.